The following is a T cell receptor (beta chain) sequence with its context. The germline CDR1 and CDR2 sequences are SEHNR and FQNEAQ (reference sequence). The V and J ends lost 4 bases and 1 base respectively, with 7 bases between them. The CDR3 has 13 amino acids. The sample originates from a study of blood T cells in healthy people across ages. Together with a sample-barcoded 5' primer, a J-beta primer mix was included in a second PCR lasting roughly 6 to 12 cycles. In TCRdb, the 5' RACE reads were re-called with MiXCR into one record per CDR3 protein. The data hold roughly 1.4 million distinct CDR3 sequences, with approximately 59% observed a single time.

Material for sequencing was blood. The rearrangement uses TRBV7-9 and TRBJ2-5, with D uncertain. This sequence originates from a man aged 18 to 30 in good health. This CDR3 is CASSSIAQETQYF. The CDR3 DNA reads as TGTGCCAGCAGCTCAATAGCCCAAGAGACCCAGTACTTC. The whole variable domain, filled in from reference TRBV7-9 and TRBJ2-5, reads DTGVSQNPRHKITKRGQNVTFRCDPISEHNRLYWYRQTLGQGPEFLTYFQNEAQLEKSRLLSDRFSAERPKGSFSTLEIQRTEQGDSAMYLCASSSIAQETQYFGPGTRLLVL.